This T cell receptor beta chain was recorded in a study of blood T cell repertoires in COVID-19. Study summary: Samples representing acute and convalescent COVID-19 were sourced from the United States, Italy and Spain. Nucleic acid was either cDNA or gDNA, and it came from T cells, B-cell-depleted T cells, or PBMCs.

In the original processing: Reference gene primer amplification in the assay estimated nucleated cell counts. Repertoires were generated with immunoSEQ multiplex PCR, while TCRdb's copy carries only in-frame clones and drops some. The V and J calls and clone size come from that table; D and trimming were worked out from the DNA. The table shows some 61,000 clones, with 80% to 90% occurring only once. This clone was picked up many times. V was clipped by 6 bases and J by 4 bases, with 10 bases between them. Per the germline V gene, CDR1 is LNHDA and CDR2 is SQIVND (reference sequence). The CDR3 spans 13 residues.

The genes are TRBV19 and TRBJ2-1; D is perhaps TRBD1 (6 bases). The sample consisted of peripheral blood. The clonotype comes from a man aged 25 to 45 with acute or convalescent COVID-19. In DNA, the CDR3 is TGTGCCAGTAGCCGGGACATTTACAATGAGCAGTTCTTC. Translating it yields CASSRDIYNEQFF. Using reference TRBV19 and TRBJ2-1 for the parts outside the CDR3, the full variable domain is DGGITQSPKYLFRKEGQNVTLSCEQNLNHDAMYWYRQDPGQGLRLIYYSQIVNDFQKGDIAEGYSVSREKKESFPLTVTSAQKNPTAFYLCASSRDIYNEQFFGPGTRLTVL.